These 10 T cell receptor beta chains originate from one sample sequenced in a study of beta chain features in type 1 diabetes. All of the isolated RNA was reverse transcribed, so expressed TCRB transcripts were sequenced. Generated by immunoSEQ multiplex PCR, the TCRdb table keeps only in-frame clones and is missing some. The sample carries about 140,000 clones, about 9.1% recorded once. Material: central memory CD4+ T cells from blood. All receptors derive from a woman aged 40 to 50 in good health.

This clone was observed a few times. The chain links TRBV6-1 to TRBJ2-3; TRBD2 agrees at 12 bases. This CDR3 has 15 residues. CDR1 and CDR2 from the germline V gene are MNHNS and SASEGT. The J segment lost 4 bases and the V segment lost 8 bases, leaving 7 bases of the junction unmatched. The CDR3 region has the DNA TGTGCCAGCGATTTGGCTAGCGGGGGGGCAGATACGCAGTATTTT. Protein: CASDLASGGADTQYF.

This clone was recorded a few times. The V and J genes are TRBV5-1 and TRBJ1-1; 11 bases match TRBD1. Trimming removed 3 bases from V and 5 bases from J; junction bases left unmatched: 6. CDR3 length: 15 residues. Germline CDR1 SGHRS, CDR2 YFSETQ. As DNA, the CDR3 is TGCGCCAGCAGCTCAAGGACAGGGGGCGAGACTGAAGCTTTCTTT. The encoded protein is CASSSRTGGETEAFF.

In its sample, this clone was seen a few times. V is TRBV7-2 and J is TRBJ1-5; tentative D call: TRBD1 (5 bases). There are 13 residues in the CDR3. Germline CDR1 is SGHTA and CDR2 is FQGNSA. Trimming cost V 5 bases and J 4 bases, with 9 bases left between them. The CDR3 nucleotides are TGTGCCAGCAGCGACAGCTTTAATCAGCCCCAGCATTTT. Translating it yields CASSDSFNQPQHF.

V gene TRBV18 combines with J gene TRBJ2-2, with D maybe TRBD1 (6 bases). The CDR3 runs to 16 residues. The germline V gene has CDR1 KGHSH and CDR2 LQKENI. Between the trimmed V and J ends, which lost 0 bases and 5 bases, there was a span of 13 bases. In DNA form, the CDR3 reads TGTGCCAGCTCACCACCCTCGAACAGGGATACCGGGGAGCTGTTTTTT. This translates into CASSPPSNRDTGELFF.

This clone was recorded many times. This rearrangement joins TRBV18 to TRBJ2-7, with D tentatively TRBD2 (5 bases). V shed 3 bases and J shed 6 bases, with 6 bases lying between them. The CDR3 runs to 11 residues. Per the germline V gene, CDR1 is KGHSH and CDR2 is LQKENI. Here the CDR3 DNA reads TGTGCCAGCTCACCCGGGATCGAGCAGTACTTC. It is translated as CASSPGIEQYF. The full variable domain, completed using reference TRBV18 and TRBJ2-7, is NAGVMQNPRHLVRRRGQEARLRCSPMKGHSHVYWYRQLPEEGLKFMVYLQKENIIDESGMPKERFSAEFPKEGPSILRIQQVVRGDSAAYFCASSPGIEQYFGPGTRLTVT.

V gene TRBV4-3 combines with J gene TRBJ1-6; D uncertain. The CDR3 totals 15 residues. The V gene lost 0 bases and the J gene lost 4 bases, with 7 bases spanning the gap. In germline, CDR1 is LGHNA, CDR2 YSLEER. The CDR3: CASSQESGYNSPLHF. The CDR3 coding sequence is TGCGCCAGCAGCCAAGAGTCAGGTTATAATTCACCCCTCCACTTT.

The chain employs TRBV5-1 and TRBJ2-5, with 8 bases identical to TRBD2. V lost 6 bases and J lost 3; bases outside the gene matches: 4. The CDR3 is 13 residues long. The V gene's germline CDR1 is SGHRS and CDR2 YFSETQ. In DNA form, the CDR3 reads TGCGCCAGCACCCGGGGGGGAGAAGAGACCCAGTACTTC. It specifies CASTRGGEETQYF.

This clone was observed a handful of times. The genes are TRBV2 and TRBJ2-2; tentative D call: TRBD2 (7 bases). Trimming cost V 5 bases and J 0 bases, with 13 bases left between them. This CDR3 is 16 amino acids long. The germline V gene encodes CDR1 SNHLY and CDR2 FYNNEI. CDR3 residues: CASSLEGGANTGELFF. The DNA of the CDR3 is TGTGCCAGCAGTCTAGAGGGGGGGGCGAACACCGGGGAGCTGTTTTTT.

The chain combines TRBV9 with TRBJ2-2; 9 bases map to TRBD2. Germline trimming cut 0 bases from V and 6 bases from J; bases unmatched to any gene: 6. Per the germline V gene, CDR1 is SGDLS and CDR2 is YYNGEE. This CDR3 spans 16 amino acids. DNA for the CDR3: TGTGCCAGCAGCGTAGGGTCTAGCGGGGCGGCCGGGGAGCTGTTTTTT. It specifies CASSVGSSGAAGELFF.

CDR3 protein: CASSLVLAGADTQYF. In nucleotides, the CDR3 is TGTGCCAGCAGCTTGGTGTTAGCGGGCGCAGATACGCAGTATTTT. This chain connects TRBV5-4 to TRBJ2-3; 7 positions agree with TRBD2. This CDR3 is built from 15 residues. Germline CDR1 SGHNT, CDR2 YYREEE (reference sequence). V lost 0 bases and J lost 4; bases outside the gene matches: 5.